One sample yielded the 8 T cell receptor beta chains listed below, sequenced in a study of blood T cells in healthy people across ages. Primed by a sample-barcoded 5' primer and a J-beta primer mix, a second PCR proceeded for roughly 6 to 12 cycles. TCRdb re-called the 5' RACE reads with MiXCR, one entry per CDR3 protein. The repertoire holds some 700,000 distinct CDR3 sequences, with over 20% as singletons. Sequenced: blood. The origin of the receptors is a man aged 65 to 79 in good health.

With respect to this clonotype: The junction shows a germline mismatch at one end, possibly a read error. CDR3: CASSPGQSYGCTF. The CDR3 DNA follows: TGTGCCAGCAGCCCCGGACAGAGCTATGGCTGCACCTTC. The gene calls are TRBV7-2 and TRBJ1-2, with D possibly TRBD1 on 6 matching bases. Germline loops: CDR1 SGHTA, CDR2 FQGNSA. This CDR3 has 13 residues.

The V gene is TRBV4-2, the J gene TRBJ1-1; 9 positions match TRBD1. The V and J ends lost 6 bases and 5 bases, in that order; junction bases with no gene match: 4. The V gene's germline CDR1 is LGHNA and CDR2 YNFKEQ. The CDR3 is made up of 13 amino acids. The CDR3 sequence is CASRQGARTEAFF. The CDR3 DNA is TGTGCCAGCAGACAGGGGGCTCGTACTGAAGCTTTCTTT.

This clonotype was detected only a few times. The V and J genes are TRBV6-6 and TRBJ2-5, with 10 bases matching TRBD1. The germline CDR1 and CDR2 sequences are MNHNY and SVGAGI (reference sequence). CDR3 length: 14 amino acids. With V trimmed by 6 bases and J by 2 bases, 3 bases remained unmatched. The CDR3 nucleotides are TGTGCCAGCAGACCGGGACAGGGGCAAGAGACCCAGTACTTC. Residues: CASRPGQGQETQYF.

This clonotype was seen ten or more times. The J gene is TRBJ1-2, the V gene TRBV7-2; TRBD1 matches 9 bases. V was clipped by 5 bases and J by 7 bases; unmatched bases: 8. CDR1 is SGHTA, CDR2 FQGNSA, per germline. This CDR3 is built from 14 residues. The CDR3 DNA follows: TGTGCCAGCAGCCCACAGGGGGCGTTGGGTGGCTACACCTTC. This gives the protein CASSPQGALGGYTF.

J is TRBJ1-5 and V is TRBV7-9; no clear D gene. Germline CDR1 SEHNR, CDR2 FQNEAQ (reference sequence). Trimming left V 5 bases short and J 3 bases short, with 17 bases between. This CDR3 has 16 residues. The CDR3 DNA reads TGTGCCAGCAGCCTGTACCGGGGATTAGACAATCAGCCCCAGCATTTT. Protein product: CASSLYRGLDNQPQHF.

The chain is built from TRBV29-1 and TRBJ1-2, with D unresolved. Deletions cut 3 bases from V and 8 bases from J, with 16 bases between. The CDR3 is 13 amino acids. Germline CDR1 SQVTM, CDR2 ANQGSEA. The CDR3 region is CSVDNLSFRGYTF. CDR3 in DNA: TGCAGCGTTGATAATCTGAGTTTTAGAGGCTACACCTTC.

CDR3 bases: TGTGCCAGCAGTGTACCCCCCCGCGGCACTGAAGCTTTCTTT. The encoded protein is CASSVPPRGTEAFF. The chain uses TRBV12-3 or TRBV12-4 and TRBJ1-1, with D unclear. With 5 bases removed from V and 4 bases from J, the gap between germline ends came to 14 bases. There are 14 residues in the CDR3.

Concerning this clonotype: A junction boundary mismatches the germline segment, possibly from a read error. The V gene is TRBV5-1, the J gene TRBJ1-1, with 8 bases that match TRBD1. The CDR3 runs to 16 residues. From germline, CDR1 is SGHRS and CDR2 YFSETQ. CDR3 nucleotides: TGCGCCGGCAGCTTTGATGGACAGGGATCGAACACTGAAGCTTTCTTT. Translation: CAGSFDGQGSNTEAFF.